One sample yielded the 11 T cell receptor beta chains listed below, sequenced in a study of cytomegalovirus exposure and HLA in healthy donors. PCR primers comprised 60 Vbeta and 13 Jbeta primers. Assay: immunoSEQ multiplex PCR; the TCRdb copy retains only in-frame clones and omits some. The data show fewer than 200,000 clones, approximately 72% seen once. Material for sequencing was PBMCs. The receptors derive from a human donor in good health.

The chain has TRBV27 and TRBJ2-5; a possible D gene is TRBD2 (6 bases). Germline V gives CDR1 MNHEY, CDR2 SMNVEV (reference sequence). Deletions cut 4 bases from V and 2 bases from J, with 11 bases between. This CDR3 is built from 14 residues. The CDR3 DNA is TGTGCCAGCAGTTGGGTTGGGGGGCAAGAGACCCAGTACTTC. This sequence encodes CASSWVGGQETQYF.

This clone was observed a few times. The rearrangement joins TRBV2 to TRBJ2-2, with 7 bases fitting TRBD1. CDR3 length equals 15 residues. With 6 bases clipped from V and 1 base from J, the junction kept 5 bases outside the gene matches. Germline V CDR1 and CDR2: SNHLY, FYNNEI. DNA for the CDR3: TGTGCCAGCAGGGCGGACAGGAGGAACACCGGGGAGCTGTTTTTT. Its translation: CASRADRRNTGELFF.

The J gene is TRBJ2-7, the V gene TRBV5-6; TRBD1 matches at 10 bases. Losses at the gene ends were 7 bases for V and 3 bases for J; bases not matched to a gene: 7. This CDR3 is 14 amino acids long. The germline V gene encodes CDR1 SGHDT and CDR2 YYEEEE. CDR3 loop: CASVPGQGFYEQYF. The CDR3 region has the DNA TGTGCCAGCGTCCCGGGACAGGGGTTCTACGAGCAGTACTTC.

CDR3 protein: CASSIVITGERNQPQHF. In DNA form, the CDR3 reads TGTGCCAGTAGTATAGTTATAACAGGGGAGCGCAATCAGCCCCAGCATTTT. This chain joins TRBV19 and TRBJ1-5, with 7 bases that match TRBD1. CDR1 LNHDA and CDR2 SQIVND come from the germline V gene (reference sequence). The CDR3 totals 17 residues. V was clipped by 1 base and J by 2 bases; unmatched bases: 8.

This clone was seen a handful of times. This chain connects TRBV6-6 to TRBJ1-5, with TRBD1 matching 8 bases. This CDR3 comprises 16 residues. CDR1 and CDR2 from the germline V gene are MNHNY and SVGAGI (reference sequence). V was clipped by 2 bases and J by 7 bases; unmatched bases: 10. For the CDR3, the DNA is TGTGCCAGCAGTTACGGGACAGGAGGTGCGGGACAGCCCCAGCATTTT. Protein product: CASSYGTGGAGQPQHF.

The V call is TRBV2, the J call TRBJ1-2; TRBD1 agrees at 9 bases. The ends lost 3 bases at V and 2 bases at J; junction bases unmatched: 10. Germline CDR1 reads SNHLY; CDR2 reads FYNNEI. CDR3 length: 17 amino acids. CDR3 DNA sequence: TGTGCCAGCAGTGAGGCGGGACAGGGCCCCTCGAACTATGGCTACACCTTC. Amino acids: CASSEAGQGPSNYGYTF.

The chain employs TRBV4-3 and TRBJ2-5, with 10 positions matching TRBD2. Germline V lookup: CDR1 LGHNA, CDR2 YSLEER. This CDR3 is built from 14 residues. Losses at the gene ends were 2 bases for V and 4 bases for J; bases not matched to a gene: 1. The CDR3 region is CASSQLAGVETQYF. The DNA of the CDR3 is TGCGCCAGCAGCCAACTAGCGGGGGTAGAGACCCAGTACTTC.

The rearrangement joins TRBV2 to TRBJ1-6, with 7 bases that match TRBD1. In germline, CDR1 is SNHLY, CDR2 FYNNEI. Losses at the gene ends were 4 bases for V and 8 bases for J; bases not matched to a gene: 5. The CDR3 length is 14 residues. CDR3 amino acids: CASSVGDRHSPLHF. The CDR3 coding sequence is TGTGCCAGCAGTGTCGGGGACAGACATTCACCCCTCCACTTT.

This chain joins TRBV6-1 and TRBJ2-3; D unclear. Germline assignment: CDR1 MNHNS and CDR2 SASEGT. The CDR3 covers 13 residues. Trimming took 1 base from V and 2 from J, leaving 4 bases between them. The CDR3 bases are TGTGCCAGCAGTGAAGACTCCACAGATACGCAGTATTTT. Residues: CASSEDSTDTQYF.

This clone was detected a few times. V and J are TRBV27 and TRBJ1-1, with 10 positions matching TRBD1. This CDR3 spans 15 amino acids. Trimming removed 4 bases from V and 3 bases from J; junction bases left unmatched: 5. Per germline, CDR1 MNHEY and CDR2 SMNVEV (reference sequence). This chain's CDR3 is CASSSGDRGDTEAFF. CDR3 nucleotide sequence: TGTGCCAGCAGTTCGGGGGACAGGGGTGACACTGAAGCTTTCTTT.

This clone was counted only a few times. The V gene is TRBV6-5, the J gene TRBJ1-4; D gene unclear. Germline V gives CDR1 MNHEY, CDR2 SVGAGI. V lost 2 bases to trimming and J lost 7 bases, with 5 bases between them. The CDR3 consists of 12 residues. This chain's CDR3 is CASSYESEKLFF. The CDR3 DNA follows: TGTGCCAGCAGTTACGAGAGTGAAAAACTGTTTTTT.